This T cell receptor (beta chain) is from a study of T cell responses to AZD1222 COVID-19 vaccine. Study context: Second-dose intervals near 4 or 12 weeks were combined. General study results and limits: Clonal diversity was possibly underestimated, and the donors were mostly white British, with more females.

The CDR3 is made up of 13 amino acids. Deletions cut 0 bases from V and 3 bases from J, with 5 bases between. Germline CDR1 LNHNV, CDR2 YYDKDF (reference sequence). Sequencing used immunoSEQ multiplex PCR; TCRdb keeps in-frame clones, though not all of them. The profile covers fewer than 150,000 clones, with roughly 93% appearing a single time and about 3% taken by the ten largest. Notes on this clone: What it binds is not known.

This chain uses TRBV15 with TRBJ1-1; D remains unclear. Source: peripheral blood, taken on day 0 of AZD1222 vaccination. This sequence was found in an adult in good health. The CDR3 DNA reads TGTGCCACCAGCAGAGAGCAGCACACTGAAGCTTTCTTT. Translation gives CATSREQHTEAFF.